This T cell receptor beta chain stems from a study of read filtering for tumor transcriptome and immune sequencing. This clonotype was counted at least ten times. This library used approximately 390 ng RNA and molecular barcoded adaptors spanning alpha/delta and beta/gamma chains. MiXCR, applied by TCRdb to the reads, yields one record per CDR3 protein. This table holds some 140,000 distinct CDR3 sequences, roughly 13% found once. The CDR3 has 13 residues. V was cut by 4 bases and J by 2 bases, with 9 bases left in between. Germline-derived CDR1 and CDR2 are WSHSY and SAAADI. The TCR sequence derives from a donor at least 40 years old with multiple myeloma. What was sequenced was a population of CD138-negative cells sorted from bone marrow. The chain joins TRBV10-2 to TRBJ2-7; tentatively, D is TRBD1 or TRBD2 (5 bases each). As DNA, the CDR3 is TGCGCCAGCAGTGGGGACCAGGCCTACGAGCAGTACTTC. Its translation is CASSGDQAYEQYF.